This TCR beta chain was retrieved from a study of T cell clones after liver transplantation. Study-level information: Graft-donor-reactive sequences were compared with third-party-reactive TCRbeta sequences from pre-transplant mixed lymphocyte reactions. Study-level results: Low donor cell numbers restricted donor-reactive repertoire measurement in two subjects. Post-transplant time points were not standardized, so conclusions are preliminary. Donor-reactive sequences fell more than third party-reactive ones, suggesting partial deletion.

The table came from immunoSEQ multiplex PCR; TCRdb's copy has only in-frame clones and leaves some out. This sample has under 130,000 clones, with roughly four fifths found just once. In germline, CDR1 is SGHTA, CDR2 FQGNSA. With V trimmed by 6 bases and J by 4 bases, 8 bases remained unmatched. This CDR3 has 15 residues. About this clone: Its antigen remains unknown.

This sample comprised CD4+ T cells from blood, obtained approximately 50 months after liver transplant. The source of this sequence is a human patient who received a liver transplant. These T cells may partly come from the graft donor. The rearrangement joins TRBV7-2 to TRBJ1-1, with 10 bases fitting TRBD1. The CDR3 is CASSSAGTGVTEAFF. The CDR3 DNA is TGTGCCAGCAGTTCCGCCGGGACAGGGGTCACTGAAGCTTTCTTT.